The present T cell receptor (beta chain) was sequenced within a study of blood T cell repertoires in COVID-19. CDR3 length: 15 amino acids. J gave up 3 bases and V 1 base, and 6 bases lay outside the gene matches. Germline V CDR1 and CDR2: SGHAT, FQNNGV. The assay was immunoSEQ multiplex PCR, and TCRdb's table has in-frame clones only and misses some. This sample has about 64,000 clones, with approximately 82% found just once. This sequence joins TRBV11-2 and TRBJ2-7; 7 positions match TRBD1. This TCR came from a man older than 75 with acute or convalescent COVID-19. Material: peripheral blood. For the CDR3, the DNA is TGTGCCAGCAGCTTAGGGGGTCAGGGGGTCTACGAGCAGTACTTC. The encoded protein is CASSLGGQGVYEQYF.